This TCR beta chain stems from a study of beta chain features in type 1 diabetes. This clone was picked up a small number of times. Antigen specificity is unknown. Whole-study results and caveats: Moderate but significant shortening of TCRB CDR3s was recorded in all four CD4+ subsets from Type 1 diabetes patients. Naive, central memory and regulatory TCRB repertoires appeared more similar among patients than healthy donors.

Germline-derived CDR1 and CDR2 are LGHNA and YNFKEQ. The CDR3 extends over 15 amino acids. V lost 4 bases and J lost 3, with 16 bases in between. Every bit of the isolated RNA underwent reverse transcription, so sequencing read expressed TCRB transcripts. The average read count of naive, central memory and regulatory T cell samples was approximately 3.5 million. Sequencing was performed with immunoSEQ multiplex PCR; in TCRdb, only in-frame clones are kept and a portion is missing. Altogether hundreds of thousands of clones are present, 11% to 15% being singletons, with the ten largest covering just under 0.04%.

The sample consisted of naive CD4+ T cells from blood. The TCR was taken from a man younger than 35 with type 1 diabetes. The chain carries TRBV4-2 and TRBJ2-7, with a weak D call TRBD1 (6 bases). This CDR3 reads CASSPNFRDNYEQYF. As DNA, the CDR3 is TGTGCCAGCAGCCCAAATTTCAGGGACAACTACGAGCAGTACTTC.